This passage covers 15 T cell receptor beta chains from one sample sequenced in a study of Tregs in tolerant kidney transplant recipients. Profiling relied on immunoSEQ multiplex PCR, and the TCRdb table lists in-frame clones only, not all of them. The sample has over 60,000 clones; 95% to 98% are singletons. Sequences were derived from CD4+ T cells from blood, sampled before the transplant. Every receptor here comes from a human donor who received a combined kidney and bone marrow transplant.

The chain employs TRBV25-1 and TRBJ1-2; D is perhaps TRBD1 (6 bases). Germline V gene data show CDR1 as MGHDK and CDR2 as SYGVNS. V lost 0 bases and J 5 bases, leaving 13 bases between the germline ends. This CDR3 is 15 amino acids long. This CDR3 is CASSEYGQGNYGYTF. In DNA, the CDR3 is TGTGCCAGCAGTGAATATGGCCAGGGGAATTATGGCTACACCTTC.

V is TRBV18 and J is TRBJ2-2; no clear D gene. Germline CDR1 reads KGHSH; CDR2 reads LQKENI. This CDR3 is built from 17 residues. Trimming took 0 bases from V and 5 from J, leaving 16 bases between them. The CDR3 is CASSPPGSQAFTGELFF. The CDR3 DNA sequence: TGTGCCAGCTCACCACCGGGTTCGCAGGCTTTTACCGGGGAGCTGTTTTTT.

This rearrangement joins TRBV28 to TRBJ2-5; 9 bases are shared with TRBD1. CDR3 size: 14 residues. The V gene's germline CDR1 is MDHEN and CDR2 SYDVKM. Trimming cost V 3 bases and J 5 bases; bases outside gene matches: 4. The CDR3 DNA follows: TGTGCCAGCAGTTTGGACAGGGGTTGGGAGACCCAGTACTTC. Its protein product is CASSLDRGWETQYF.

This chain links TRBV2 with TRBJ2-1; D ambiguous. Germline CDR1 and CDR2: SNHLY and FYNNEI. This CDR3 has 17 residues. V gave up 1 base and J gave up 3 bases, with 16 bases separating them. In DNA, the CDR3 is TGTGCCAGCAGTGAAGTCTTGATCAGCGTTGTCTACAATGAGCAGTTCTTC. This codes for CASSEVLISVVYNEQFF.

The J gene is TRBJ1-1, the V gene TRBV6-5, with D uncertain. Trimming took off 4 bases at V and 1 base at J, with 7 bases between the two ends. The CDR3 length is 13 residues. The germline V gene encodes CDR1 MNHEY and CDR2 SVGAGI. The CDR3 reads CASSWSGNTEAFF. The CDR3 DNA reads TGTGCCAGCAGTTGGTCCGGGAACACTGAAGCTTTCTTT.

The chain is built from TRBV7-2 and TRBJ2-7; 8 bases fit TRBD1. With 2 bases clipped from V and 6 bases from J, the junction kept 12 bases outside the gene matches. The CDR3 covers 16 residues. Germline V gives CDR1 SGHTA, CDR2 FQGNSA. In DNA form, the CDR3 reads TGTGCCAGCAGCTTAACACCCGCCGCAGGGGGCGCCGAGCAGTACTTC. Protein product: CASSLTPAAGGAEQYF.

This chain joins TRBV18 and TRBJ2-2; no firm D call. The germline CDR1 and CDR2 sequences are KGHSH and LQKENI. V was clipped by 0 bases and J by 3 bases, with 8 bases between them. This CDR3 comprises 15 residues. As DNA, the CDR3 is TGTGCCAGCTCACCACCACGACATCACACCGGGGAGCTGTTTTTT. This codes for CASSPPRHHTGELFF.

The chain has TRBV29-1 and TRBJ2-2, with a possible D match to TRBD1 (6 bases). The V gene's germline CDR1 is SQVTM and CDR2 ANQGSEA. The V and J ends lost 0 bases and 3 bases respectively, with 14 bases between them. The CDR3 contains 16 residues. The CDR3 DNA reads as TGCAGCGTTGAAGAACTGCCCAGGGGAGACACCGGGGAGCTGTTTTTT. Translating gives CSVEELPRGDTGELFF.

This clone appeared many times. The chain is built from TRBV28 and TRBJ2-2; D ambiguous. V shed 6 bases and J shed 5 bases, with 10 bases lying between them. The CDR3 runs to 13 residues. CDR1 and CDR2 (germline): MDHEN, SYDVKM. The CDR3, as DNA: TGTGCCAGCAGAACGTACCTAACCGGGGAGCTGTTTTTT. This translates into CASRTYLTGELFF.

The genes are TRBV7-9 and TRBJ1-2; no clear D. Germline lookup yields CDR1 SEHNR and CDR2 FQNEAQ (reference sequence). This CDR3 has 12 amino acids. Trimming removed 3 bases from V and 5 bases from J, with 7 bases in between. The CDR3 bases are TGTGCCAGCAGCTTTCCTACTTATGGCTACACCTTC. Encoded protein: CASSFPTYGYTF.

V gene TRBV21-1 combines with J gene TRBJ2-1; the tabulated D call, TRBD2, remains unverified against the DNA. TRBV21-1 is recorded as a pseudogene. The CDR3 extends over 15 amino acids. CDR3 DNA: TGTGCCAGCAGCCCCGCACCGGGGGGTTACAATGAGCAGTTCTTC. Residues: CASSPAPGGYNEQFF.

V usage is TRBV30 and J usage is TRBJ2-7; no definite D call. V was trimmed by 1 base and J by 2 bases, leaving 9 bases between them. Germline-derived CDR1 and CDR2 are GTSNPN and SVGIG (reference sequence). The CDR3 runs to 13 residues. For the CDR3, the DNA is TGTGCCTGGAGTGAGGCGGAGCCCTACGAGCAGTACTTC. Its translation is CAWSEAEPYEQYF.

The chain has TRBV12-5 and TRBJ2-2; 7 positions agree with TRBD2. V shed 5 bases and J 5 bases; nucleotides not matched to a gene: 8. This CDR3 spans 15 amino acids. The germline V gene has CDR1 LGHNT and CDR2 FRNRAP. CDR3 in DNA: TGTGCTAGTGGTCAAGGGACTACAAAGACCGGGGAGCTGTTTTTT. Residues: CASGQGTTKTGELFF. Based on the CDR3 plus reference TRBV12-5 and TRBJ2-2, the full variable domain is DARVTQTPRHKVTEMGQEVTMRCQPILGHNTVFWYRQTMMQGLELLAYFRNRAPLDDSGMPKDRFSAEMPDATLATLKIQPSEPRDSAVYFCASGQGTTKTGELFFGEGSRLTVL.

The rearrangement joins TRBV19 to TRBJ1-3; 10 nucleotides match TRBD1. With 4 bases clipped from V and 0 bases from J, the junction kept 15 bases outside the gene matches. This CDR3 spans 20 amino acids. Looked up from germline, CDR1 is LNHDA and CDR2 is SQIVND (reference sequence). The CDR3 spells CASSTPRTGGLLYSGNTIYF. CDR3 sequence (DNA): TGTGCCAGTAGTACCCCTCGGACAGGGGGATTATTGTACTCTGGAAACACCATATATTTT. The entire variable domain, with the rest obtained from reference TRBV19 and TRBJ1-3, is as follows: DGGITQSPKYLFRKEGQNVTLSCEQNLNHDAMYWYRQDPGQGLRLIYYSQIVNDFQKGDIAEGYSVSREKKESFPLTVTSAQKNPTAFYLCASSTPRTGGLLYSGNTIYFGEGSWLTVV.

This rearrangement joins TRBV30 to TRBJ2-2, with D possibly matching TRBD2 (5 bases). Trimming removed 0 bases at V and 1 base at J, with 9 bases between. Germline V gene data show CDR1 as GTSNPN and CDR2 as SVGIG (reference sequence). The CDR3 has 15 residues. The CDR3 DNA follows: TGTGCCTGGAGTGTCCGTCGGGAGAACACCGGGGAGCTGTTTTTT. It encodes CAWSVRRENTGELFF.